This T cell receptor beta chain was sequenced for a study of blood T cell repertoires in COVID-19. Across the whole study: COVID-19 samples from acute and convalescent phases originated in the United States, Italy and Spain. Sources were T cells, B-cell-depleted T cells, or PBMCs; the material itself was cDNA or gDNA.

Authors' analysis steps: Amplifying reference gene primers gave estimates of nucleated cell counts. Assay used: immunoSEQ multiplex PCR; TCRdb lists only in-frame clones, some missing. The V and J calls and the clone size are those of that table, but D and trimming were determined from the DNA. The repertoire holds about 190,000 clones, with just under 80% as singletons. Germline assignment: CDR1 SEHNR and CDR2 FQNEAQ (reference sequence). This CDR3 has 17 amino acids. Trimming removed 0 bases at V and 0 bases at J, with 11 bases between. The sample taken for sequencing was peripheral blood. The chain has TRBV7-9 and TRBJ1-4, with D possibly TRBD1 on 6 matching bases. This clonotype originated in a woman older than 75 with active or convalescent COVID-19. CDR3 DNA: TGTGCCAGCAGCTTAGCGCAGGGGATGTCAACTAATGAAAAACTGTTTTTT. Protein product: CASSLAQGMSTNEKLFF.